The entry below describes one T cell receptor (beta chain). The sample comes from a study of blood T cell repertoires in COVID-19. Study-level background: Collection of acute and convalescent COVID-19 samples took place in the United States, Italy and Spain. The cDNA or gDNA used as material had been derived from T cells, B-cell-depleted T cells, or PBMCs.

The V gene's germline CDR1 is SGHNT and CDR2 YYREEE (reference sequence). The CDR3 spans 15 residues. V lost 4 bases, J lost 10 bases, and 9 bases stayed unmatched. In the source study's methods: By means of reference gene primer amplification, nucleated cell counts were estimated. Sequencing used immunoSEQ multiplex PCR; TCRdb keeps in-frame clones, though not all of them. That table furnishes V, J and clone size, whereas the DNA furnished D and trimming. The table lists nearly 50,000 clones, approximately 90% of them singletons. Source material: peripheral blood. This rearrangement joins TRBV5-4 to TRBJ1-6; 9 bases fit TRBD1. This clonotype originated in a woman of 80 years or more with COVID-19, enrolled during active disease. The CDR3 reads CASSRGQGSYSPLHF. The CDR3, as DNA: TGTGCCAGCAGCCGGGGACAGGGTAGCTACTCACCCCTCCACTTT.